This is a list of T cell receptor beta chains from one sample in a study of vaccination and CD4 T cells after COVID-19. Their recognized antigens are unknown. Each CDR3 protein is one row after TCRdb ran MiXCR on the PCR reads. This table has fewer than 20,000 distinct CDR3 sequences, 40% to 50% appearing once. The sample was CD4+ T cells from blood, cultured in vitro, taken before SARS-CoV-2 vaccination. These receptors were obtained from a human donor who had recovered from COVID-19. The CDR3 runs from the conserved cysteine through the conserved F or W. A D gene is named only where the DNA matches it firmly. A row's size may be missing; if present it is once, few, many or a size class.

TRBD2 | TRBJ2-1 | 16 | few | TRBV19 | CASNPSGDLPGGEQFF | TGTGCCAGTAATCCTAGCGGGGATCTCCCCGGCGGGGAGCAGTTCTTC
NA | TRBJ1-5 | 14 | NA | TRBV20-1 | CSALIDGGSQRQHF | TGCAGTGCTCTTATCGACGGGGGAAGTCAGCGCCAGCATTTT
TRBD1 | TRBJ2-2 | 15 | NA | TRBV11-2 | CASSRQGVRTGELFF | TGTGCCAGCAGCAGACAGGGTGTAAGGACCGGGGAGCTGTTTTTT
NA | TRBJ1-2 | 14 | few | TRBV6-1 | CASSPRTGGRGYTF | TGTGCCAGCAGTCCAAGAACGGGGGGGCGGGGCTACACCTTC
TRBD1 | TRBJ1-1 | 16 | few | TRBV10-3 | CAISGTAGTGTTEAFF | TGTGCCATCAGTGGAACGGCCGGGACAGGGACCACTGAAGCTTTCTTT
TRBD1 | TRBJ1-5 | 14 | NA | TRBV15 | CATSRDRGDQPQHF | TGTGCCACCAGCAGAGACAGGGGGGATCAGCCCCAGCATTTT
TRBD1 | TRBJ2-7 | 16 | few | TRBV6-5 | CASSYRTGGVSYEQYF | TGTGCCAGCAGTTACCGGACAGGGGGTGTCAGCTACGAGCAGTACTTC
NA | TRBJ1-2 | 11 | NA | TRBV30 | CAWGPRDRYTF | TGTGCCTGGGGCCCCAGGGATCGCTACACCTTC
NA | TRBJ1-4 | 13 | medium-sized | TRBV15 | CATRRGTDEKLFF | TGTGCCACCAGGAGAGGGACGGATGAAAAACTGTTTTTT
NA | TRBJ1-6 | 14 | NA | TRBV4-2 | CASSQERGGSPLHF | TGTGCCAGCAGCCAAGAAAGGGGTGGTTCACCCCTCCACTTT
TRBD1 | TRBJ1-2 | 12 | NA | TRBV6-2/TRBV6-3 | CASISGGTSYTF | TGTGCCAGCATCTCAGGGGGCACGAGCTACACCTTC
NA | TRBJ1-4 | 14 | NA | TRBV7-8 | CASSPGAADEKLFF | TGTGCCAGCAGCCCCGGGGCAGCAGACGAAAAACTGTTTTTT
NA | TRBJ1-1 | 15 | few | TRBV10-3 | CAIRGGGTTTTEAFF | TGTGCCATCAGGGGAGGCGGGACAACTACCACTGAAGCTTTCTTT
NA | TRBJ1-6 | 14 | few | TRBV6-5 | CASSYRRDNSPLHF | TGTGCCAGCAGTTATCGTCGGGATAATTCACCCCTCCACTTT
NA | TRBJ1-2 | 16 | NA | TRBV5-3 | CARSLGGRRWNYGYTF | TGTGCCAGAAGCTTGGGCGGAAGGCGGTGGAACTATGGCTACACCTTC
NA | TRBJ2-7 | 13 | NA | TRBV30 | CAWSPTGVEEQYF | TGTGCCTGGAGTCCTACGGGGGTGGAAGAGCAGTACTTC
TRBD2 | TRBJ2-1 | 14 | NA | TRBV20-1 | CSGGWAGVNNEQFF | TGCAGTGGGGGTTGGGCGGGGGTTAACAATGAGCAGTTCTTC
NA | TRBJ2-3 | 15 | NA | TRBV10-3 | CAISPAGPSTDTQYF | TGTGCCATCAGTCCGGCGGGCCCTAGCACAGATACGCAGTATTTT
TRBD1 | TRBJ2-7 | 14 | few | TRBV6-1 | CASSRPGQEGEQYF | TGTGCCAGCAGTAGGCCGGGACAGGAGGGCGAGCAGTACTTC
NA | TRBJ1-5 | 13 | few | TRBV12-3/TRBV12-4 | CASSRQVNQPQHF | TGTGCCAGCAGTCGACAGGTCAATCAGCCCCAGCATTTT
NA | TRBJ1-4 | 13 | NA | TRBV2 | CASSEGRGGTLFF | TGTGCCAGCAGTGAAGGGAGGGGGGGGACGCTGTTTTTT
NA | TRBJ2-7 | 13 | NA | TRBV20-1 | CSASLRGSYEQYF | TGCAGTGCTAGCCTCAGGGGCTCCTACGAGCAGTACTTC
TRBD1 | TRBJ1-2 | 15 | NA | TRBV6-1 | CASSEVGQAGNGYTF | TGTGCCAGCAGTGAGGTAGGACAGGCCGGGAATGGCTACACCTTC
NA | TRBJ1-1 | 13 | NA | TRBV20-1 | CSARDQGGPEAFF | TGCAGTGCTAGAGATCAGGGAGGCCCTGAAGCTTTCTTT
TRBD1 | TRBJ1-1 | 15 | NA | TRBV11-3 | CASSLAPTGGTEAFF | TGTGCCAGCAGCTTAGCCCCGACAGGGGGCACTGAAGCTTTCTTT
TRBD2 | TRBJ2-2 | 16 | NA | TRBV6-5 | CASSSGRGAYTGELFF | TGTGCCAGCAGTTCAGGGCGGGGGGCCTACACCGGGGAGCTGTTTTTT
NA | TRBJ1-5 | 15 | NA | TRBV6-2/TRBV6-3 | CASSRTGYSNQPQHF | TGTGCCAGCAGCCGTACAGGGTACAGCAATCAGCCCCAGCATTTT
TRBD1 | TRBJ2-3 | 16 | NA | TRBV12-3/TRBV12-4 | CASSSGTGRTQDTQYF | TGTGCCAGCAGTTCGGGGACAGGGAGGACACAGGATACGCAGTATTTT
TRBD2 | TRBJ2-1 | 15 | once | TRBV7-9 | CASSLGGLHYNEQFF | TGTGCCAGCAGCTTGGGGGGACTACATTACAATGAGCAGTTCTTC
TRBD2 | TRBJ2-7 | 15 | few | TRBV7-2 | CASSLRPRGVYEQYF | TGTGCCAGCAGCCTAAGACCGCGGGGGGTCTACGAGCAGTACTTC
NA | TRBJ1-1 | 13 | few | TRBV6-1 | CASSRNRGTEAFF | TGTGCCAGCAGCAGGAATAGGGGCACTGAAGCTTTCTTT
NA | TRBJ2-1 | 15 | NA | TRBV6-1 | CASRDRASINNEQFF | TGTGCCAGCAGGGACCGGGCCAGCATAAACAATGAGCAGTTCTTC
NA | TRBJ2-7 | 12 | few | TRBV18 | CASSPRTSEQYF | TGTGCCAGCTCACCTCGGACATCCGAGCAGTACTTC
NA | TRBJ1-2 | 13 | NA | TRBV20-1 | CSARSRGDYGYTF | TGCAGTGCTAGATCTAGGGGGGACTATGGCTACACCTTC
NA | TRBJ1-6 | 13 | few | TRBV11-1 | CASSLVKASPLHF | TGTGCCAGCAGCTTAGTGAAAGCGTCACCCCTCCACTTT
NA | TRBJ2-1 | 14 | NA | TRBV6-1 | CASTWDLPSGAQFF | TGTGCCAGCACCTGGGACTTGCCCTCGGGTGCGCAGTTCTTC
TRBD2 | TRBJ2-2 | 17 | NA | TRBV7-2 | CASSLSSSGGITGELFF | TGTGCCAGCAGCTTATCGTCTAGCGGGGGTATCACCGGGGAGCTGTTTTTT
NA | TRBJ2-7 | 15 | few | TRBV20-1 | CSAREAGYGSHEQYF | TGCAGTGCTCGAGAGGCAGGATACGGGTCCCACGAGCAGTACTTC
NA | TRBJ2-3 | 20 | NA | TRBV10-3 | CAISEAPFSSGVRGTDTQYF | TGTGCCATCAGTGAGGCTCCATTCAGCTCCGGAGTGAGGGGCACAGATACGCAGTATTTT
TRBD2 | TRBJ2-3 | 14 | NA | TRBV11-2 | CASSSGTSGSPPYF | TGTGCCAGCAGCTCCGGGACTAGCGGGAGTCCTCCGTATTTT
TRBD2 | TRBJ2-3 | 14 | NA | TRBV6-2/TRBV6-3 | CASSTKRDADTQYF | TGTGCCAGCAGTACTAAGCGGGACGCAGATACGCAGTATTTT
NA | TRBJ2-3 | 12 | NA | TRBV7-9 | CASGPRTDTQYF | TGTGCCAGCGGGCCTCGTACGGATACGCAGTATTTT
NA | TRBJ1-2 | 17 | NA | TRBV7-2 | CASSLGSREAANYGYTF | TGTGCCAGCAGCTTAGGTTCCAGGGAAGCTGCTAACTATGGCTACACCTTC
NA | TRBJ1-2 | 14 | few | TRBV27 | CASSLYANPYGYTF | TGTGCCAGCAGTTTATACGCCAACCCCTATGGCTACACCTTC
NA | TRBJ1-4 | 16 | NA | TRBV7-2 | CASSFKGISTNEKLFF | TGTGCCAGCAGCTTCAAGGGCATTTCCACTAATGAAAAACTGTTTTTT
NA | TRBJ1-2 | 14 | NA | TRBV12-3/TRBV12-4 | CASSSQEGLYGYTF | TGTGCCAGCAGTTCTCAGGAGGGCCTCTATGGCTACACCTTC
NA | TRBJ2-3 | 10 | NA | TRBV20-1 | CSADTDTQYF | TGCAGTGCGGATACAGATACGCAGTATTTT
NA | TRBJ1-2 | 14 | NA | TRBV7-6 | CASSLSQASNGYTF | TGTGCCAGCAGCTTATCCCAAGCGTCAAATGGCTACACCTTC
TRBD1 | TRBJ1-3 | 16 | few | TRBV6-1 | CASRTGGSSSGNTIYF | TGTGCCAGCAGGACAGGGGGGTCGAGCTCTGGAAACACCATATATTTT
NA | TRBJ1-5 | 14 | NA | TRBV28 | CASILQGYSQPQHF | TGTGCCAGTATTCTTCAGGGTTATAGTCAGCCCCAGCATTTT
TRBD1 | TRBJ2-7 | 14 | once | TRBV12-3/TRBV12-4 | CASRRQGAEYEQYF | TGTGCCAGCAGAAGACAGGGGGCTGAGTACGAGCAGTACTTC
TRBD1 | TRBJ1-4 | 14 | few | TRBV27 | CASSLQGVNEKLFF | TGTGCCAGCAGTTTACAGGGGGTGAATGAAAAACTGTTTTTT
NA | TRBJ1-6 | 17 | NA | TRBV27 | CASSLGRQGPHNSPLHF | TGTGCCAGCAGTTTAGGGCGGCAGGGCCCTCATAATTCACCCCTCCACTTT
NA | TRBJ1-6 | 15 | NA | TRBV6-1 | CASSETWAGGSPLHF | TGTGCCAGCAGTGAGACCTGGGCCGGCGGTTCACCCCTCCACTTT
TRBD1 | TRBJ2-5 | 15 | NA | TRBV20-1 | CSARDPRTGQETQYF | TGCAGTGCTAGAGATCCCCGGACAGGTCAAGAGACCCAGTACTTC
NA | TRBJ1-1 | 14 | NA | TRBV7-2 | CASSLRPGDTEAFF | TGTGCCAGCAGCCTACGCCCCGGGGACACTGAAGCTTTCTTT
NA | TRBJ1-5 | 17 | few | TRBV2 | CASRRRLGGEGNQPQHF | TGTGCCAGCAGACGCCGTCTTGGTGGGGAGGGCAATCAGCCCCAGCATTTT